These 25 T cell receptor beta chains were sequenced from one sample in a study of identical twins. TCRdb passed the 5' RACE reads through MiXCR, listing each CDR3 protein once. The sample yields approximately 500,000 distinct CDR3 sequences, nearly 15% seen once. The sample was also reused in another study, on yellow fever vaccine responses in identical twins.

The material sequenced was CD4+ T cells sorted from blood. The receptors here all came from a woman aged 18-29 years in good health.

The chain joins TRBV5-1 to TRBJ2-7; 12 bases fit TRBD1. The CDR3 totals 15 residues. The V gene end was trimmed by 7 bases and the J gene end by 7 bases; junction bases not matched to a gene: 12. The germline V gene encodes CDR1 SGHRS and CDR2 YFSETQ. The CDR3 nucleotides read TGCGCCAGCTACTTAGGGACAGGGGGCTCGAGTGAGCAGTACTTC. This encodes CASYLGTGGSSEQYF. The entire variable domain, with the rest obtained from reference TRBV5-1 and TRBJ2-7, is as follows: KAGVTQTPRYLIKTRGQQVTLSCSPISGHRSVSWYQQTPGQGLQFLFEYFSETQRNKGNFPGRFSGRQFSNSRSEMNVSTLELGDSALYLCASYLGTGGSSEQYFGPGTRLTVT.

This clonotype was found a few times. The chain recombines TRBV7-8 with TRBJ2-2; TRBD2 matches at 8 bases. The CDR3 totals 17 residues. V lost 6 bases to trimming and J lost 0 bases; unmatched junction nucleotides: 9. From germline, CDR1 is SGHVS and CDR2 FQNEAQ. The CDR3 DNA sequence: TGTGCCAGCAGTAAAAAGCGGGGGCCTGCGAACACCGGGGAGCTGTTTTTT. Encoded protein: CASSKKRGPANTGELFF.

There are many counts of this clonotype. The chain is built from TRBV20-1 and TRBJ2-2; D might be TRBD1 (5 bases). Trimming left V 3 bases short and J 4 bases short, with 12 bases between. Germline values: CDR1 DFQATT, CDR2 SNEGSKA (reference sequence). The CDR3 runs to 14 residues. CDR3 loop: CSASQGSRTGELFF. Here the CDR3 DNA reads TGCAGTGCTAGCCAGGGTTCTCGCACCGGGGAGCTGTTTTTT.

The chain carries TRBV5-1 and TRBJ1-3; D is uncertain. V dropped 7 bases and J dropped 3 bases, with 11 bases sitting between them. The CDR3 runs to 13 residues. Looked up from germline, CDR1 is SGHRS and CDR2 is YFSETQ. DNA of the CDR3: TGCGCCAGCTCCCCTCATGATGGAAACACCATATATTTT. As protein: CASSPHDGNTIYF.

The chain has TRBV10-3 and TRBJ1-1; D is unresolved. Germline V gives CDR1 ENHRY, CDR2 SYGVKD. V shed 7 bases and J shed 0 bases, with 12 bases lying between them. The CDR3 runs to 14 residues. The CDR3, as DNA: TGTGCCATCAAGATGTCGGGCCTGAACACTGAAGCTTTCTTT. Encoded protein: CAIKMSGLNTEAFF.

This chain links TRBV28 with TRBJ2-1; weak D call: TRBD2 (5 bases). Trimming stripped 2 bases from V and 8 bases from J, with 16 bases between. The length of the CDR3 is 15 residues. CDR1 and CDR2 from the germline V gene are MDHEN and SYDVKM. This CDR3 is CASSLVALTRDEQFF. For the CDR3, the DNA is TGTGCCAGCAGTTTAGTCGCTCTAACTAGGGATGAGCAGTTCTTC.

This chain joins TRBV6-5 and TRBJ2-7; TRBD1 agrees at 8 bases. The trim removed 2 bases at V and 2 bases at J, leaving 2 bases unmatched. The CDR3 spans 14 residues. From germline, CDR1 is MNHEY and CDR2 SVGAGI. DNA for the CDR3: TGTGCCAGCAGTTACGGGACAGGAGCCTACGAGCAGTACTTC. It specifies CASSYGTGAYEQYF.

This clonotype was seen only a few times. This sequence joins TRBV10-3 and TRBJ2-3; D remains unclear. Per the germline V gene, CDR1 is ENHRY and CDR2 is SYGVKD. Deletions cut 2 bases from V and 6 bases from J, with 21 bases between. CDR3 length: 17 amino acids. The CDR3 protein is CAISERQTVGRVDTQYF. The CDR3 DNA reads TGTGCCATCAGTGAGCGACAAACAGTTGGCCGGGTGGATACGCAGTATTTT.

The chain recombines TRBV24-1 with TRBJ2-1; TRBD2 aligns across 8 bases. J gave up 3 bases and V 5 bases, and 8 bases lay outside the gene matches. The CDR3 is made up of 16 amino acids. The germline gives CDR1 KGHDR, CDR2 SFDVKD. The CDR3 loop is CATSASGTSFYNEQFF. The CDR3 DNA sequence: TGTGCCACCAGTGCCTCCGGGACTAGTTTCTACAATGAGCAGTTCTTC.

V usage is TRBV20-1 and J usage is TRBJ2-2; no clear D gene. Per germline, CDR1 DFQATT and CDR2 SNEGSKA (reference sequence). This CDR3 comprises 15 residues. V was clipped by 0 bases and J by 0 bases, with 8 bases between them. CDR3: CSARDDRANTGELFF. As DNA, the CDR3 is TGCAGTGCTAGAGATGACCGGGCGAACACCGGGGAGCTGTTTTTT.

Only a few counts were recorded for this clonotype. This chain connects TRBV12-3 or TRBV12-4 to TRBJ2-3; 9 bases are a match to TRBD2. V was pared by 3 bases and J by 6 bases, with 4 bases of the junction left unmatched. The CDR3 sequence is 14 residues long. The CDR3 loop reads CASSLAGGEDTQYF. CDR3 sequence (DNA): TGTGCCAGCAGTTTGGCGGGGGGGGAGGATACGCAGTATTTT.

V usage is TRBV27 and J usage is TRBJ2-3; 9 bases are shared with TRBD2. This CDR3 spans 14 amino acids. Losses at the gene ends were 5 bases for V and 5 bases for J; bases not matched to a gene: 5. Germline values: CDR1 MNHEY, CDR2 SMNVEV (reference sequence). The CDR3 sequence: CASSKGLAGDTQYF. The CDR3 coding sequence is TGTGCCAGCAGTAAGGGACTAGCTGGAGATACGCAGTATTTT.

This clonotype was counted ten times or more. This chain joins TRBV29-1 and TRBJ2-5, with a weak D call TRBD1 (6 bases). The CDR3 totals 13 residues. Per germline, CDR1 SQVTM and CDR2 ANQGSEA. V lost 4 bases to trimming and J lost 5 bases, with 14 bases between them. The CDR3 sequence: CSVAGTIVETQYF. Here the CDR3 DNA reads TGCAGCGTTGCTGGGACAATCGTCGAGACCCAGTACTTC.

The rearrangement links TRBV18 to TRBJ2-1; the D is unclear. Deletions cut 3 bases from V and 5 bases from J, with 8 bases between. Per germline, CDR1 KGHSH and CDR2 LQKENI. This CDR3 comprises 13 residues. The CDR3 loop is CASSPGNNNEQFF. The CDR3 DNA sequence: TGTGCCAGCTCACCGGGAAATAACAATGAGCAGTTCTTC.

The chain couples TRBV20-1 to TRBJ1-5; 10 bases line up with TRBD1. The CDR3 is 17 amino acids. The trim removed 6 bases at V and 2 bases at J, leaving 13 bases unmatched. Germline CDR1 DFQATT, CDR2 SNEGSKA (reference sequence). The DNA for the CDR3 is TGCAGTGCCCAAGTGGGACAGGGGCCCCCTGGCAATCAGCCCCAGCATTTT. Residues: CSAQVGQGPPGNQPQHF.

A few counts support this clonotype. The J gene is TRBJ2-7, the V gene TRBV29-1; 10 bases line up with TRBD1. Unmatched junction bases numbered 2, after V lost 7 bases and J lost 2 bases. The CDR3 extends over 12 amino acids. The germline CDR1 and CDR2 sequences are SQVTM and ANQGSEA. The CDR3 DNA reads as TGCAGCGCCGGACAGGGGGCCTACGAGCAGTACGTC. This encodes CSAGQGAYEQYV.

This chain's CDR3 is CSASAGETQYF. The CDR3 DNA reads as TGCAGTGCCAGCGCCGGGGAGACCCAGTACTTC. The chain is built from TRBV20-1 and TRBJ2-5; D is unclear. Deletions cut 6 bases from V and 5 bases from J, with 10 bases between. Germline V CDR1 and CDR2: DFQATT, SNEGSKA (reference sequence). CDR3 length: 11 residues.

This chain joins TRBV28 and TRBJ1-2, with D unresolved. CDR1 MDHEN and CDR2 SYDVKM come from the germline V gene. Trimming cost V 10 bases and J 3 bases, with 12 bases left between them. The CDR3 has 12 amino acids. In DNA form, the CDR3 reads TGTGCCACCCGCCGGATTGACTATGGCTACACCTTC. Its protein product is CATRRIDYGYTF.

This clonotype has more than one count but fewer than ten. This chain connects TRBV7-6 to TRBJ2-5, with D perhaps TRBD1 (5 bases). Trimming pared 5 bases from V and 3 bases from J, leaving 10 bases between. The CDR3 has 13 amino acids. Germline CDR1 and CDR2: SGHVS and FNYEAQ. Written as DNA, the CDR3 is TGTGCCAGCAGCCCGACAGAAGAAGAGACCCAGTACTTC. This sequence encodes CASSPTEEETQYF.

The CDR3, as DNA: TGTGCCAGCAGCGCAAGGGGTAGGGCAGCCTTTGACATTCAGTACTTC. It encodes CASSARGRAAFDIQYF. The chain uses TRBV9 and TRBJ2-4, with D possibly being TRBD1 (5 bases). The CDR3 covers 16 residues. Per germline, CDR1 SGDLS and CDR2 YYNGEE. V was pared by 3 bases and J by 8 bases, with 21 bases between.

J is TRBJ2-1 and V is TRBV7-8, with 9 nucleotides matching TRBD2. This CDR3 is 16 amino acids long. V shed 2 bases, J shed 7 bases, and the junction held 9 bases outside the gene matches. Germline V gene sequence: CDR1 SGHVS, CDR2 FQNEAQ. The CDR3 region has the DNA TGTGCCAGCAGCTTAAGGTCAGCGGGAGGAGGGAATGAGCAGTTCTTC. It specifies CASSLRSAGGGNEQFF. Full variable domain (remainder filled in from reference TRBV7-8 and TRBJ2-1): GAGVSQSPRYKVAKRGQDVALRCDPISGHVSLFWYQQALGQGPEFLTYFQNEAQLDKSGLPSDRFFAERPEGSVSTLKIQRTQQEDSAVYLCASSLRSAGGGNEQFFGPGTRLTVL.

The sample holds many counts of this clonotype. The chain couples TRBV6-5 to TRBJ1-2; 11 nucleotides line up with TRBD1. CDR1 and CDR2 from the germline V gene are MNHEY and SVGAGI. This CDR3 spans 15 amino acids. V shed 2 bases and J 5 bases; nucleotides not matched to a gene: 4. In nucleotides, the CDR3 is TGTGCCAGCAGTTACCGGACAGGGGGCGAGTATGGCTACACCTTC. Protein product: CASSYRTGGEYGYTF.

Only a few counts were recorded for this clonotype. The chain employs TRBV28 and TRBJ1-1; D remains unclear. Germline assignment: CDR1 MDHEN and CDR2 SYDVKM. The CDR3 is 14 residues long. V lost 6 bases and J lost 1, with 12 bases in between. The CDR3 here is CASSPDGRNTEAFF. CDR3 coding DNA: TGTGCCAGCAGCCCCGACGGGCGGAACACTGAAGCTTTCTTT.

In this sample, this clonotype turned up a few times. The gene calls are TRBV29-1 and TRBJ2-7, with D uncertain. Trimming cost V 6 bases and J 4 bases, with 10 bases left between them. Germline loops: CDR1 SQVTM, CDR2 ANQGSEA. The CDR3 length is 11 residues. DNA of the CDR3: TGCAGCGTGTCTAAGGCATACGAGCAGTACTTC. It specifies CSVSKAYEQYF.

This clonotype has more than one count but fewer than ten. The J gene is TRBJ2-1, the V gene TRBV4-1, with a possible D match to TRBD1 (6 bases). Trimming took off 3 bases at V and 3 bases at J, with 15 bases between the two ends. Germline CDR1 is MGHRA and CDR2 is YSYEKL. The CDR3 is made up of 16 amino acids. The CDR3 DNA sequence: TGCGCCAGCAGCCATGCCCTCTCGACAGGCTACAATGAGCAGTTCTTC. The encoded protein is CASSHALSTGYNEQFF.